A selection of T cell receptor beta chains follows, all from one sample in a study of human T cells and chemical hapten exposure. TCRdb analysed the 5' RACE reads with MiXCR anew, one entry per CDR3 protein. The sample includes tens of thousands of distinct CDR3 sequences, roughly 8% of them seen just once. The source of these receptors is a male donor in good health. Each CDR3 is given with its conserved first and last residue. Fields, in order: clone size, CDR3 length, V gene, CDR3 protein. The size field is filled for only some rows; it gives once, few, many or a size class.

abundance: few; len: 15; v_gene: TRBV10-3; CDR3aa: CAISPGLGPTDTQYF
abundance: -; len: 15; v_gene: TRBV29-1; CDR3aa: CSVELGDSNTGELFF
abundance: many; len: 12; v_gene: TRBV20-1; CDR3aa: CSARASLGEQYF
abundance: few; len: 14; v_gene: TRBV25-1; CDR3aa: CASSEYRFNQPQHF
abundance: many; len: 12; v_gene: TRBV10-3; CDR3aa: CAISERGYEQYF
abundance: -; len: 13; v_gene: TRBV12-3/TRBV12-4; CDR3aa: CASSRTGPYEQYF
abundance: few; len: 21; v_gene: TRBV27; CDR3aa: CASSFLESVGRGQSGTDTQYF
abundance: many; len: 15; v_gene: TRBV12-3/TRBV12-4; CDR3aa: CASSLGQTSSYEQYF
abundance: -; len: 12; v_gene: TRBV29-1; CDR3aa: CSVERDLGVQYF
abundance: many; len: 11; v_gene: TRBV18; CDR3aa: CASLQGNTIYF
abundance: -; len: 16; v_gene: TRBV5-6; CDR3aa: CASSPGFGSRSYEQYF
abundance: few; len: 13; v_gene: TRBV29-1; CDR3aa: CSVLIALNTEAFF
abundance: many; len: 16; v_gene: TRBV19; CDR3aa: CASSIDWWRSNQPQHF
abundance: -; len: 14; v_gene: TRBV12-3/TRBV12-4; CDR3aa: CASRKTGSNTEAFF
abundance: few; len: 14; v_gene: TRBV5-1; CDR3aa: CASSLSAPTGELFF
abundance: few; len: 16; v_gene: TRBV11-2; CDR3aa: CASSLGRSLSGNTIYF
abundance: few; len: 12; v_gene: TRBV5-1; CDR3aa: CASSQIEGEAFF
abundance: -; len: 16; v_gene: TRBV4-2; CDR3aa: CASSQAHAGEWDEQFF
abundance: few; len: 12; v_gene: TRBV7-2; CDR3aa: CASSSTGYGYTF
abundance: -; len: 15; v_gene: TRBV7-2; CDR3aa: CASSQRGGREAEAFF
abundance: -; len: 13; v_gene: TRBV25-1; CDR3aa: CASSGGGPQPQHF
abundance: few; len: 14; v_gene: TRBV6-5; CDR3aa: CASSYGQINSPLHF
abundance: -; len: 16; v_gene: TRBV4-2; CDR3aa: CASSPIPRDANYGDTF
abundance: -; len: 18; v_gene: TRBV29-1; CDR3aa: CSATLTSGSMSSYNEQFF